The 5 T cell receptor beta chains below were found in one sample sequenced in a study of T cell responses to AZD1222 COVID-19 vaccine. Here immunoSEQ multiplex PCR was the method, and the copy in TCRdb shows in-frame clones only, minus some. The table lists some 81,000 clones, 75% to 95% of them singletons. The sample was peripheral blood, taken 28 days after the second AZD1222 dose. The receptors originated from an adult who received the AZD1222 COVID-19 vaccine.

The J gene is TRBJ2-7, the V gene TRBV10-2; perhaps TRBD1 as D (6 bases). The CDR3 has 11 residues. CDR1 is WSHSY and CDR2 is SAAADI in the germline V gene. Deletions cut 7 bases from V and 2 bases from J, with 6 bases between. The CDR3 DNA follows: TGCGCCAGCACAGGGGCCTACGAGCAGTACTTC. This encodes CASTGAYEQYF.

The V gene is TRBV2, the J gene TRBJ1-1; D remains unclear. CDR3 length: 12 amino acids. Trimming stripped 3 bases from V and 0 bases from J, with 2 bases between. Looked up from germline, CDR1 is SNHLY and CDR2 is FYNNEI. The chain's CDR3 is CASSEMNTEAFF. The CDR3 DNA sequence: TGTGCCAGCAGTGAGATGAACACTGAAGCTTTCTTT.

The genes are TRBV5-1 and TRBJ2-7; no clear D. The germline V gene has CDR1 SGHRS and CDR2 YFSETQ. The CDR3 extends over 13 amino acids. Deletions cut 0 bases from V and 3 bases from J, with 7 bases between. DNA for the CDR3: TGCGCCAGCAGCTTGGAAGTGAGCTACGAGCAGTACTTC. Protein sequence: CASSLEVSYEQYF. The full variable domain, rest sourced from reference TRBV5-1 and TRBJ2-7, is KAGVTQTPRYLIKTRGQQVTLSCSPISGHRSVSWYQQTPGQGLQFLFEYFSETQRNKGNFPGRFSGRQFSNSRSEMNVSTLELGDSALYLCASSLEVSYEQYFGPGTRLTVT.

V gene TRBV6-5 combines with J gene TRBJ1-2; D gene uncertain. Germline CDR1 reads MNHEY; CDR2 reads SVGAGI. Trimming took off 7 bases at V and 2 bases at J, with 17 bases between the two ends. The CDR3 runs 15 residues. The chain's CDR3 is CASIASGAENYGYTF. The CDR3 bases are TGTGCCAGCATCGCAAGCGGAGCCGAAAACTATGGCTACACCTTC.

The chain uses TRBV2 and TRBJ1-2; the D gene is possibly TRBD1 (5 bases). This CDR3 comprises 13 residues. V lost 7 bases to trimming and J lost 4 bases, with 13 bases between them. Germline V lookup: CDR1 SNHLY, CDR2 FYNNEI. The CDR3 DNA reads TGTGCCAGCACCCGGGGCTTAGGCTATGGCTACACCTTC. Translation: CASTRGLGYGYTF.